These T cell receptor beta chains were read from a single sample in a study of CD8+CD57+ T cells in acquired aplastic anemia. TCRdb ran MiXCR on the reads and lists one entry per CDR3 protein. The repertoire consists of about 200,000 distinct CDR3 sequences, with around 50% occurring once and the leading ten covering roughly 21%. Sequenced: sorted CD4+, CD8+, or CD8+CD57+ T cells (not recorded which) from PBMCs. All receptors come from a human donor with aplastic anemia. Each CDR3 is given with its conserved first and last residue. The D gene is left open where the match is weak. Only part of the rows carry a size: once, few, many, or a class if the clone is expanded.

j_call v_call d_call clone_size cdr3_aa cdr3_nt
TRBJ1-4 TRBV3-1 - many CASSLGINEKLFF TGTGCCAGCAGCTTAGGAATCAATGAAAAACTGTTTTTT
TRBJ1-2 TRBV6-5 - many CASSPTPSNGYTF TGTGCCAGCAGTCCCACACCCTCGAATGGCTACACCTTC
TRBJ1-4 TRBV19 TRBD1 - CASSQGQGQNEKLFF TGTGCCAGTAGCCAAGGACAGGGCCAGAATGAAAAACTGTTTTTT
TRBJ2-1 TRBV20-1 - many CSAWDISPYNEQFF TGCAGTGCTTGGGACATTTCCCCCTACAATGAGCAGTTCTTC
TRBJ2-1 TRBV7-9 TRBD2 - CASSLVATSGGPGDEQFF TGTGCCAGCAGCTTAGTCGCGACTAGCGGGGGGCCCGGGGATGAGCAGTTCTTC
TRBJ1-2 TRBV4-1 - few CASSQGPGAGAGYTF TGCGCCAGCAGCCAAGGCCCGGGGGCCGGGGCTGGCTACACCTTC
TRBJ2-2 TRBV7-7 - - CASSPTAQRNTGELFF TGTGCCAGCAGCCCGACAGCTCAAAGGAACACCGGGGAGCTGTTTTTT
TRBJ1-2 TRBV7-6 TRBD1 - CASSLETDRAANYGYTF TGTGCCAGCAGCTTAGAGACGGACAGGGCCGCCAACTATGGCTACACCTTC
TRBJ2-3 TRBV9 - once CASSVTRVADTQYF TGTGCCAGCAGCGTAACCAGGGTAGCAGATACGCAGTATTTT
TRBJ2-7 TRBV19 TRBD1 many CASRQGGEEQYF TGTGCCAGCCGACAGGGGGGGGAAGAGCAGTACTTC
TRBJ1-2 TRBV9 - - CASSASIYGYTF TGTGCCAGCAGCGCCAGCATCTATGGCTACACCTTC
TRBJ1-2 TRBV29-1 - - CSVDSGGYTF TGCAGCGTTGACTCGGGTGGCTACACCTTC
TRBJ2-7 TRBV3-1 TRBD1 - CAGSQGGNPSGEQYF TGTGCCGGCAGCCAAGGGGGCAATCCCTCGGGGGAGCAGTACTTC
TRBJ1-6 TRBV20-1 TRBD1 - CSARNPGQGKSPLHF TGCAGTGCTAGAAACCCGGGACAGGGTAAATCACCCCTCCACTTT
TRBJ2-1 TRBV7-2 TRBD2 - CASSATSGTDNEQFF TGTGCCAGCAGCGCCACTAGCGGGACCGACAATGAGCAGTTCTTC
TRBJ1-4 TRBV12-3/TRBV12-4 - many CASSFGGNEKLFF TGTGCCAGCAGTTTCGGGGGGAATGAAAAACTGTTTTTT
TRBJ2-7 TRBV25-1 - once CASSEGWGWTAAYEQYF TGTGCCAGCAGTGAAGGTTGGGGGTGGACAGCGGCCTACGAGCAGTACTTC
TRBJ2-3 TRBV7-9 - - CASSFRGRDTQYF TGTGCCAGCAGCTTTAGAGGCAGGGATACGCAGTATTTT
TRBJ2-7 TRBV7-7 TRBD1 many CASSQGQAGEQYF TGTGCCAGCAGCCAAGGACAGGCAGGAGAGCAGTACTTC
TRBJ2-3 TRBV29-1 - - CSGATDTQYF TGCAGCGGGGCCACAGATACGCAGTATTTT
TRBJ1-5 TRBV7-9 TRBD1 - CASSKGQGGSNQPQHF TGTGCCAGCAGCAAAGGACAGGGTGGTAGCAATCAGCCCCAGCATTTT
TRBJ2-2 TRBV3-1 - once CASSLNRQRVSTGELFF TGTGCCAGCAGCCTAAATAGACAGAGGGTTTCCACCGGGGAGCTGTTTTTT
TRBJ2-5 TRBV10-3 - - CAIKDPSIEETQYF TGTGCCATCAAGGACCCAAGTATTGAAGAGACCCAGTACTTC
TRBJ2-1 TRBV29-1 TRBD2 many CSVESGGANEQFF TGCAGCGTTGAGAGCGGGGGGGCCAATGAGCAGTTCTTC
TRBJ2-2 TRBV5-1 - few CASSLERGGGTGELFF TGCGCCAGCAGCTTGGAGAGGGGGGGCGGCACCGGGGAGCTGTTTTTT
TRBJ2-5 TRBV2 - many CASTAGWKTQYF TGTGCCAGCACCGCAGGGTGGAAGACCCAGTACTTC
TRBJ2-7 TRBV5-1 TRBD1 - CASRPRGGTGEQYF TGTGCCAGCAGACCCCGTGGGGGGACAGGCGAGCAGTACTTC
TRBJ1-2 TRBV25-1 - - CASSESGTRGGYTF TGTGCCAGCAGTGAATCCGGGACGAGAGGGGGCTACACCTTC
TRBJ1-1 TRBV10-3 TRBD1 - CAISESGDRGPEAFF TGTGCCATCAGTGAGTCAGGAGACAGGGGGCCTGAAGCTTTCTTT
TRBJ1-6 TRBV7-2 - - CASSLVAAAGSPLHF TGTGCCAGCAGCTTAGTAGCAGCCGCGGGCTCACCCCTCCACTTT
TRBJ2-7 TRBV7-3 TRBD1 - CASSRQGPTKSYEQYF TGTGCCAGCAGCCGACAGGGTCCGACCAAATCCTACGAGCAGTACTTC
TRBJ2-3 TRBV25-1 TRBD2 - CASSLGSSGGRTTDTQYF TGTGCCAGCAGCTTGGGGTCTAGCGGGGGGCGAACTACAGATACGCAGTATTTT
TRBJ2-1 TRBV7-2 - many CASSFGNKHNEQFF TGTGCCAGCAGCTTTGGGAATAAACACAATGAGCAGTTCTTC
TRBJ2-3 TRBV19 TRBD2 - CASSLNGGGLPTDTQYF TGTGCCAGTAGTTTGAACGGCGGGGGACTCCCTACGGATACGCAGTATTTT
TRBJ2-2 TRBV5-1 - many CASSLEQGTNTGELFF TGCGCCAGCAGCTTGGAACAGGGAACCAACACCGGGGAGCTGTTTTTT
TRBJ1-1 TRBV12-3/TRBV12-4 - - CASSFYGDTEAFF TGTGCCAGCAGTTTTTACGGAGACACTGAAGCTTTCTTT
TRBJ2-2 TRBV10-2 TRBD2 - CASSATSGGGTGELSF TGCGCCAGCAGTGCCACTAGCGGGGGGGGCACCGGGGAGCTGTCTTTT
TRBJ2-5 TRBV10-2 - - CASSETGSETQYF TGCGCCAGCAGTGAGACAGGGTCCGAGACCCAGTACTTC
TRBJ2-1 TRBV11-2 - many CASSPYNEQFF TGTGCCAGCAGTCCGTACAATGAGCAGTTCTTC
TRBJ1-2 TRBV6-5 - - CASSYISGRQDDF TGTGCCAGCAGTTACATATCCGGTAGGCAGGACGACTTC
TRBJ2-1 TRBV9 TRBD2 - CASNRGSGGGGEQFF TGTGCCAGCAATCGGGGGAGCGGGGGGGGGGGTGAGCAGTTCTTC
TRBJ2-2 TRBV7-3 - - CASSLGAVHREELSF TGTGCCAGCAGCTTAGGGGCAGTCCACCGTGAGGAGCTGTCTTTT
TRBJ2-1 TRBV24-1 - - CATATGREQFF TGTGCCACCGCTACAGGGCGTGAGCAGTTCTTC
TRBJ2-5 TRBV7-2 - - CASSPSRAETQYF TGTGCCAGCAGCCCCTCGAGGGCAGAGACCCAGTACTTC
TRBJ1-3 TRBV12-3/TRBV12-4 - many CASSLQDGVGNTIYF TGTGCCAGCAGCCTCCAGGACGGGGTTGGAAACACCATATATTTT
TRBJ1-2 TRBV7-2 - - CASNLNGRHNYGYTF TGTGCCAGCAACTTAAATGGTCGTCATAACTATGGCTACACCTTC
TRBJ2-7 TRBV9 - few CASSDAVGYEQYF TGTGCCAGCAGCGATGCCGTCGGGTACGAGCAGTACTTC
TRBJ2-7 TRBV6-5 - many CASRPGGRNSYEQYF TGTGCCAGCAGGCCCGGCGGCAGGAACTCCTACGAGCAGTACTTC
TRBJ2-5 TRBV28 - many CASSLRRMYQETQYF TGTGCCAGCAGTTTACGGAGAATGTACCAAGAGACCCAGTACTTC